Each of the 13 T cell receptor beta chains below was sequenced from the same sample in a study of beta chain features in type 1 diabetes. All of the isolated RNA was reverse transcribed, so expressed TCRB transcripts were sequenced. Using immunoSEQ multiplex PCR, the repertoire was profiled, and TCRdb retains in-frame clones only, with some absent. Of roughly 310,000 clones detected, about 11% appear once; the ten largest clones hold roughly 0.016%. The sequencing input was naive CD4+ T cells from blood. The origin of the receptors is a woman aged 25 to 39 in good health.

The chain combines TRBV5-4 with TRBJ2-3, with 10 bases identical to TRBD1. The V gene's germline CDR1 is SGHNT and CDR2 YYREEE (reference sequence). CDR3 length: 18 amino acids. The J segment lost 0 bases and the V segment lost 5 bases, leaving 12 bases of the junction unmatched. DNA for the CDR3: TGTGCCAGCAGAACGGGACAGGGGCCCCCACTGAGCACAGATACGCAGTATTTT. It encodes CASRTGQGPPLSTDTQYF.

This clone showed up just a few times. The chain recombines TRBV4-2 with TRBJ2-3; 9 nucleotides agree with TRBD2. The ends lost 2 bases at V and 2 bases at J; junction bases unmatched: 5. There are 16 residues in the CDR3. Germline CDR1 LGHNA, CDR2 YNFKEQ. The CDR3 DNA reads as TGTGCCAGCAGCCAAATACTAGCGGGTAACACAGATACGCAGTATTTT. Protein product: CASSQILAGNTDTQYF.

The CDR3 nucleotides read TGTGCCAGCAGTTCCCAGACAGGCCTGCCGGGTGGCTACACCTTC. Translating it yields CASSSQTGLPGGYTF. The chain carries TRBV28 and TRBJ1-2; a weak D match, TRBD1 (6 bases). Germline CDR1 and CDR2: MDHEN and SYDVKM. This CDR3 spans 15 amino acids. Trimming left V 4 bases short and J 7 bases short, with 19 bases between.

CDR3: CASSAAGTPPDTQYF. The CDR3 region has the DNA TGTGCCAGCAGCGCGGCGGGGACGCCCCCAGATACGCAGTATTTT. V gene TRBV9 combines with J gene TRBJ2-3; possible D gene TRBD2, 6 bases. Trimming removed 3 bases at V and 4 bases at J, with 15 bases between. The germline V gene encodes CDR1 SGDLS and CDR2 YYNGEE. This CDR3 region has 15 residues.

This sequence joins TRBV4-3 and TRBJ2-5; D may be TRBD2 (5 bases). Germline CDR1 is LGHNA and CDR2 is YSLEER. The length of the CDR3 is 16 residues. Between the trimmed V and J ends, which lost 0 bases and 4 bases, there was a span of 15 bases. The DNA for the CDR3 is TGCGCCAGCAGCCAAGATCGAGGAAGCGGAATAGAGACCCAGTACTTC. Protein sequence: CASSQDRGSGIETQYF.

This clone appeared a few times. The gene calls are TRBV28 and TRBJ2-5; TRBD2 is a possible D gene (5 bases). Per the germline V gene, CDR1 is MDHEN and CDR2 is SYDVKM. The ends were cut back, 2 bases at V and 3 bases at J, with 19 bases in the middle. This CDR3 region has 17 residues. The CDR3 spells CASSLDRRLLEEETQYF. The CDR3 region has the DNA TGTGCCAGCAGTTTAGATCGGCGACTTTTGGAGGAAGAGACCCAGTACTTC.

This clone was seen once. The chain carries TRBV11-3 and TRBJ2-1; a possible D gene is TRBD2 (5 bases). The germline gives CDR1 SGHNT, CDR2 YENEEA. This CDR3 region has 17 residues. The V gene lost 0 bases and the J gene lost 0 bases, with 12 bases spanning the gap. The CDR3 nucleotides read TGTGCCAGCAGCTTAGATCGGGATTCAGGCTCCTACAATGAGCAGTTCTTC. Translated, it gives CASSLDRDSGSYNEQFF.

The chain couples TRBV29-1 to TRBJ1-1; D might be TRBD1 (5 bases). The ends were cut back, 1 base at V and 1 base at J, with 10 bases in the middle. The CDR3 is 14 amino acids. Looked up from germline, CDR1 is SQVTM and CDR2 is ANQGSEA. The CDR3 loop reads CSVEGFDRNTEAFF. CDR3 DNA: TGCAGCGTTGAAGGTTTTGACAGGAACACTGAAGCTTTCTTT. Full variable domain (rest looked up from reference TRBV29-1 and TRBJ1-1): SAVISQKPSRDICQRGTSLTIQCQVDSQVTMMFWYRQQPGQSLTLIATANQGSEATYESGFVIDKFPISRPNLTFSTLTVSNMSPEDSSIYLCSVEGFDRNTEAFFGQGTRLTVV.

The chain joins TRBV15 to TRBJ2-7; 10 bases align to TRBD1. The CDR3 runs 13 residues. J gave up 6 bases and V 1 base, and 0 bases lay outside the gene matches. The V gene's germline CDR1 is LNHNV and CDR2 YYDKDF (reference sequence). Here the CDR3 reads CATSRGDRGEQYF. CDR3 sequence (DNA): TGTGCCACCAGCAGAGGGGACAGGGGCGAGCAGTACTTC.

The chain couples TRBV2 to TRBJ1-1; 8 positions agree with TRBD1. Germline values: CDR1 SNHLY, CDR2 FYNNEI. The V and J ends lost 6 bases and 4 bases, in that order; junction bases with no gene match: 7. The length of the CDR3 is 14 residues. The CDR3 reads CASRTTGALTEAFF. The CDR3 DNA is TGTGCCAGCAGGACGACAGGGGCTCTCACTGAAGCTTTCTTT.

The sample holds a few counts of this clone. The chain uses TRBV19 and TRBJ2-1; TRBD2 matches 9 bases. Germline CDR1 and CDR2: LNHDA and SQIVND (reference sequence). This CDR3 has 17 residues. With 8 bases clipped from V and 0 bases from J, the junction kept 11 bases outside the gene matches. CDR3 in DNA: TGTGCCAGTCGGGGACTAGCTACACCCAGCTCCTACAATGAGCAGTTCTTC. Its translation: CASRGLATPSSYNEQFF.

The V call is TRBV7-2, the J call TRBJ2-7; TRBD1 agrees at 11 bases. The CDR3 totals 15 residues. V lost 6 bases and J lost 1; bases outside the gene matches: 5. CDR1 is SGHTA and CDR2 is FQGNSA in the germline V gene. The CDR3 here is CASRDGQGASYEQYF. The CDR3 DNA reads TGTGCCAGCAGAGATGGACAGGGGGCTTCCTACGAGCAGTACTTC.

The CDR3 DNA reads TGTGCCAGCAGACTAAGGACTAGCGGGATAAACGAGCAGTTCTTC. Encoded protein: CASRLRTSGINEQFF. V and J are TRBV28 and TRBJ2-1; 12 bases agree with TRBD2. CDR3 size: 15 residues. The V segment lost 6 bases and the J segment 10 bases; nucleotides outside the gene matches: 10. Looked up from germline, CDR1 is MDHEN and CDR2 is SYDVKM.